This T cell receptor beta chain was documented in a study of shared clonotypes between healthy human individuals. The wider study: Donors were two women and a few men aged 18 to 49.

Study results and caveats: Naive subsets typically showed greater estimated richness than memory subsets.

Naive CD8 cells, CD45RO-negative and positively selected for CCR7, excluded terminally differentiated effector memory CD45RA+ cells. This CDR3 has 12 amino acids. V lost 1 base and J 9 bases, leaving 10 bases between the germline ends. Germline CDR1 MNHNS, CDR2 SASEGT. Assay execution proceeded at the deep level. Genomic DNA of each subset was evenly split across several immunoSEQ plates. This table comes from immunoSEQ multiplex PCR, and its TCRdb copy is limited to in-frame clones, with some not included. The sample has millions of clones; approximately 94% are singletons. Remarks on this clone: Its antigen is not known.

This clonotype originated in a young man in good health. Sequenced: naive CD8+ T cells sorted from blood. This chain uses TRBV6-1 with TRBJ2-7, with D possibly TRBD2 on 6 matching bases. CDR3 DNA sequence: TGTGCCAGCAGTGAAGGTTGGGGAGGGCAGTACTTC. This translates into CASSEGWGGQYF.